These 27 T cell receptor beta chains were sequenced from one sample in a study of blood T cell repertoires in COVID-19. The repertoire was sequenced with immunoSEQ multiplex PCR; TCRdb's copy has only in-frame clones and lacks some. The sample consists of 120,000 to 150,000 clones, more than 75% of them appearing once. The sample taken for sequencing was peripheral blood. Source of these receptors: a woman aged 45 to 65 with acute or convalescent COVID-19.

The rearrangement joins TRBV7-9 to TRBJ1-4; 11 nucleotides match TRBD1. The CDR3 is 14 amino acids. Germline loops: CDR1 SEHNR, CDR2 FQNEAQ (reference sequence). J gave up 10 bases and V 5 bases, and 6 bases lay outside the gene matches. CDR3: CASSPMGQGGKLFF. The DNA of the CDR3 is TGTGCCAGCAGCCCGATGGGACAGGGGGGAAAACTGTTTTTT.

The V call is TRBV13, the J call TRBJ2-1; 8 bases line up with TRBD2. The germline gives CDR1 PRHDT, CDR2 FYEKMQ (reference sequence). The V and J ends lost 4 bases and 9 bases, in that order; junction bases with no gene match: 14. This CDR3 is built from 16 residues. CDR3 region: CASSSPRAGVLGEQFF. Written as DNA, the CDR3 is TGTGCCAGCAGCTCCCCTAGAGCGGGGGTGCTGGGTGAGCAGTTCTTC.

The V call is TRBV7-6, the J call TRBJ2-2; 7 bases agree with TRBD1. The CDR3 loop spans 16 amino acids. V gave up 5 bases and J gave up 5 bases; unmatched junction bases: 11. Germline V gene lookup returns CDR1 SGHVS and CDR2 FNYEAQ. The CDR3 loop reads CASSPGTASLTGELFF. CDR3 coding DNA: TGTGCCAGCAGCCCCGGGACAGCTAGCCTTACCGGGGAGCTGTTTTTT.

This CDR3 is CAIRGTGEDEQYF. The CDR3 nucleotides read TGTGCCATCAGAGGGACAGGGGAGGACGAGCAGTACTTC. This chain connects TRBV10-3 to TRBJ2-7, with 10 bases identical to TRBD1. After removal of 6 bases from V and 5 bases from J, the junction contained 4 bases not matched to a gene. CDR3 length equals 13 residues. Germline CDR1 is ENHRY and CDR2 is SYGVKD.

The chain joins TRBV5-5 to TRBJ1-6, with TRBD1 matching over 10 bases. Germline V lookup: CDR1 SGHKS, CDR2 YYEKEE (reference sequence). Trimming removed 6 bases from V and 7 bases from J; junction bases left unmatched: 4. This CDR3 has 14 amino acids. The DNA for the CDR3 is TGTGCCAGCAATATGGGACAGGGGAATTCACCCCTCCACTTT. The encoded protein is CASNMGQGNSPLHF.

This chain uses TRBV7-9 with TRBJ2-1; 11 bases map to TRBD2. The CDR3 sequence is 15 residues long. Germline V gene data show CDR1 as SEHNR and CDR2 as FQNEAQ (reference sequence). Losses at the gene ends were 5 bases for V and 4 bases for J; bases not matched to a gene: 4. CDR3: CASSLTSGVYNEQFF. For the CDR3, the DNA is TGTGCCAGCAGCCTGACTAGCGGGGTTTACAATGAGCAGTTCTTC.

The chain joins TRBV3-1 (or the pseudogene TRBV3-2) to TRBJ1-1; the match to TRBD1 covers 7 bases. The V and J ends lost 11 bases and 5 bases, in that order; junction bases with no gene match: 11. This CDR3 contains 13 residues. CDR1 and CDR2 from the germline V gene are LGHDT and YNNKEL (reference sequence). CDR3 sequence (DNA): TGTGCCGTAGGACAGGACGCGGGAACTGAAGCTTTCTTT. It yields the protein CAVGQDAGTEAFF.

This chain connects TRBV7-8 to TRBJ1-5; maybe TRBD1 (6 bases). The CDR3 totals 18 residues. The V and J ends lost 2 bases and 1 base respectively, with 18 bases between them. The germline CDR1 and CDR2 sequences are SGHVS and FQNEAQ. CDR3: CASSLIPQGQGSNQPQHF. The CDR3 DNA sequence: TGTGCCAGCAGCTTAATACCCCAGGGGCAAGGGAGCAATCAGCCCCAGCATTTT. The variable domain in full, with the rest retrieved from reference TRBV7-8 and TRBJ1-5, is GAGVSQSPRYKVAKRGQDVALRCDPISGHVSLFWYQQALGQGPEFLTYFQNEAQLDKSGLPSDRFFAERPEGSVSTLKIQRTQQEDSAVYLCASSLIPQGQGSNQPQHFGDGTRLSIL.

The chain is built from TRBV10-2 and TRBJ1-6; D remains unclear. V lost 2 bases to trimming and J lost 7 bases, with 9 bases between them. This CDR3 spans 14 amino acids. Germline CDR1 reads WSHSY; CDR2 reads SAAADI. Written as DNA, the CDR3 is TGCGCCAGCAGTGAGAACAGAGAGAATTCACCCCTCCACTTT. The encoded protein is CASSENRENSPLHF.

V usage is TRBV5-4 and J usage is TRBJ1-2, with 8 bases matching TRBD1. This CDR3 comprises 14 residues. CDR1 is SGHNT, CDR2 YYREEE, per germline (reference sequence). Losses at the gene ends were 4 bases for V and 5 bases for J; bases not matched to a gene: 7. The chain's CDR3 is CASSDYRGTYGYTF. In DNA, the CDR3 is TGTGCCAGCAGCGATTACAGGGGGACTTATGGCTACACCTTC.

The chain recombines TRBV7-3 with TRBJ2-3; TRBD2 matches at 9 bases. Germline V gives CDR1 SGHTA, CDR2 FQGTGA. CDR3 length: 15 residues. With V trimmed by 5 bases and J by 7 bases, 10 bases remained unmatched. The CDR3 sequence: CASSTAGLAGNTQYF. The CDR3 DNA sequence: TGTGCCAGCAGCACGGCGGGACTAGCCGGTAATACGCAGTATTTT.

This chain's CDR3 is CASSYGSGGEPFF. CDR3 bases: TGTGCCAGCAGTTACGGAAGCGGGGGGGAACCGTTCTTC. The genes are TRBV6-5 and TRBJ2-1; TRBD2 matches at 10 bases. This CDR3 contains 13 residues. Germline CDR1 reads MNHEY; CDR2 reads SVGAGI. Unmatched junction bases numbered 7, after V lost 2 bases and J lost 15 bases.

This clone was recorded only once. The chain couples TRBV21-1 to TRBJ2-7; the table names TRBD2, a call not compared with the DNA. TRBV21-1 is a listed pseudogene. CDR3 length equals 13 residues. CDR3 bases: TGTGCCAGCCTTCATGGCGGCTTTTACGAGCAGTACTTC. It yields the protein CASLHGGFYEQYF.

The sample holds one count of this clone. The rearrangement uses TRBV28 and TRBJ1-2, with D possibly TRBD1 on 6 matching bases. V was shortened by 5 bases and J by 0 bases, with 13 bases between the two germline ends. The germline V gene encodes CDR1 MDHEN and CDR2 SYDVKM. This CDR3 comprises 15 residues. The CDR3 protein is CASSTSGETNYGYTF. The CDR3 region has the DNA TGTGCCAGCAGTACCTCAGGGGAGACTAACTATGGCTACACCTTC.

As DNA, the CDR3 is TGTGCCAGCTCACCCAGACAGGACTCCTACAATGAGCAGTTCTTC. This encodes CASSPRQDSYNEQFF. The chain couples TRBV18 to TRBJ2-1, with a tentative D call TRBD1 (6 bases). V was pared by 3 bases and J by 0 bases, with 9 bases between. CDR3 length: 15 amino acids. Germline V CDR1 and CDR2: KGHSH, LQKENI.

This clone was seen just once. V and J are TRBV7-3 and TRBJ2-3, with TRBD2 matching over 8 bases. The CDR3 consists of 14 residues. From germline, CDR1 is SGHTA and CDR2 FQGTGA. With V trimmed by 2 bases and J by 4 bases, 2 bases remained unmatched. The CDR3 spells CASSLAGGADTQYF. Here the CDR3 DNA reads TGTGCCAGCAGCTTAGCGGGGGGTGCAGATACGCAGTATTTT.

This clone showed up many times. V gene TRBV19 combines with J gene TRBJ2-1; 10 bases fit TRBD2. The V segment lost 6 bases and the J segment 2 bases; nucleotides outside the gene matches: 4. The CDR3 runs to 15 residues. Germline values: CDR1 LNHDA, CDR2 SQIVND (reference sequence). CDR3 sequence (DNA): TGTGCCAGTAGGCTCCTAGCGGGGGCCTACAATGAGCAGTTCTTC. The encoded protein is CASRLLAGAYNEQFF.

This chain uses TRBV7-2 with TRBJ1-5; D unresolved. Germline V gives CDR1 SGHTA, CDR2 FQGNSA. V lost 2 bases and J 5 bases, leaving 4 bases between the germline ends. This CDR3 region has 12 residues. CDR3 residues: CASSLYDQPQHF. The CDR3 DNA is TGTGCCAGCAGCTTATATGATCAGCCCCAGCATTTT.

The CDR3 coding sequence is TGCGCCAGCAGCCCCCGGGAGGGGGGATACTACAATGAGCAGTTCTTC. This encodes CASSPREGGYYNEQFF. This sequence joins TRBV5-1 and TRBJ2-1, with 8 nucleotides matching TRBD2. Germline V gene data show CDR1 as SGHRS and CDR2 as YFSETQ. The CDR3 totals 16 residues. V lost 4 bases, J lost 3 bases, and 9 bases stayed unmatched.

The rearrangement uses TRBV27 and TRBJ2-7; TRBD1 matches at 7 bases. The CDR3 contains 15 residues. Trimming removed 5 bases from V and 3 bases from J; junction bases left unmatched: 10. Germline CDR1 and CDR2: MNHEY and SMNVEV (reference sequence). The CDR3 protein is CASSQTGAAYYEQYF. In DNA form, the CDR3 reads TGTGCCAGCAGTCAAACAGGGGCGGCATACTACGAGCAGTACTTC.

This clone was counted between two and nine times. Other nucleotide sequences from this sample produce the same CDR3. The V call is TRBV30, the J call TRBJ2-6, with TRBD1 matching over 9 bases. V trimming: 3 bases; J trimming: 2 bases; junction bases outside the gene matches: 2. Germline values: CDR1 GTSNPN, CDR2 SVGIG (reference sequence). The CDR3 totals 15 residues. CDR3 protein: CAWSRDRAGANVLTF. CDR3 DNA: TGTGCCTGGAGCCGGGACAGGGCTGGGGCCAACGTCCTGACTTTC.

This clone was found many times. J is TRBJ2-1 and V is TRBV11-3, with 9 positions matching TRBD2. Germline CDR1 SGHNT, CDR2 YENEEA. The junction had 8 bases not matched to a gene; V was cut back by 6 bases and J by 2 bases. This CDR3 comprises 16 residues. CDR3 in amino acids: CASSRGGAGTYNEQFF. The CDR3 DNA reads TGTGCCAGCAGTCGCGGGGGGGCCGGTACCTACAATGAGCAGTTCTTC.

The rearrangement joins TRBV18 to TRBJ2-7; D possibly corresponds to TRBD2 (6 bases). Trimming took off 0 bases at V and 7 bases at J, with 16 bases between the two ends. Per the germline V gene, CDR1 is KGHSH and CDR2 is LQKENI. CDR3 length: 15 residues. CDR3 amino acids: CASSPPLGGPGEQYF. For the CDR3, the DNA is TGTGCCAGCTCACCACCCCTCGGGGGTCCGGGGGAGCAGTACTTC.

J is TRBJ1-2 and V is TRBV27; 9 bases fit TRBD1. The CDR3 totals 15 residues. Germline V gene sequence: CDR1 MNHEY, CDR2 SMNVEV (reference sequence). The V and J ends lost 6 bases and 1 base, in that order; junction bases with no gene match: 6. The CDR3 region is CASRTGTGINYGYTF. As DNA, the CDR3 is TGTGCCAGCAGAACCGGGACAGGGATTAACTATGGCTACACCTTC.

This clone was detected only once. J is TRBJ1-6 and V is TRBV6-2 or TRBV6-3; TRBD1 matches at 7 bases. The CDR3 length is 14 residues. Germline CDR1 and CDR2: MNHEY and SVGEGT. After removal of 5 bases from V and 15 bases from J, the junction contained 13 bases not matched to a gene. Written as DNA, the CDR3 is TGTGCCAGCAGTGTGGACAGGCCAAAACCGGACCTCCACTTT. Translation gives CASSVDRPKPDLHF.

This clone was picked up a small number of times. CDR3 coding DNA: TGTGCCTGGAGTCCGACGTCAGGGGGAGCTTTCTTT. It is translated as CAWSPTSGGAFF. This sequence joins TRBV30 and TRBJ1-1; 7 positions agree with TRBD1. CDR1 and CDR2 from the germline V gene are GTSNPN and SVGIG (reference sequence). The ends lost 2 bases at V and 10 bases at J; junction bases unmatched: 7. The CDR3 length is 12 residues.

J is TRBJ2-7 and V is TRBV27; possibly TRBD2 for D (5 bases). The CDR3 is made up of 14 amino acids. The V end was cut by 0 bases, the J end by 5 bases, with 11 bases between. Germline assignment: CDR1 MNHEY and CDR2 SMNVEV (reference sequence). The CDR3 loop reads CASSLSRDPHEQYF. The CDR3 region has the DNA TGTGCCAGCAGTTTATCGAGGGATCCTCACGAGCAGTACTTC.